This T cell receptor beta chain was sequenced during a study of blood T cell repertoires in COVID-19. Study-wide context: PBMCs, B-cell-depleted T cells, or T cells provided the cDNA or gDNA that made up the material.

How the authors handled the data: Nucleated cell number was recorded as an estimate derived from reference gene primer amplification. TCRdb keeps only in-frame clones here, not all; method: immunoSEQ multiplex PCR. V and J calls and clone size are given by that table; D and trimming were obtained from the DNA. The data hold about 190,000 clones, with over 75% observed a single time. Source material: peripheral blood. This sequence was found in a woman in her forties who had recovered from COVID-19.

The CDR3 coding sequence is TGTGCCACCAGTGACTGGGACGGAGGGAAAGATACGCAGTATTTT. Protein product: CATSDWDGGKDTQYF. The V and J genes are TRBV24-1 and TRBJ2-3; possible D gene TRBD2, 6 bases. The V and J ends lost 4 bases and 5 bases respectively, with 15 bases between them. CDR1 is KGHDR, CDR2 SFDVKD, per germline. The CDR3 has 15 amino acids.